This record looks at one TCR beta chain sequence and its context. Time point in this sample: blood at routine non-recurrence follow-up after resection. Unsorted tumor, nontumor lung tissue or cryopreserved PBMC supplied the whole RNA. CDR3 size: 13 residues. CDR1 is MNHEY, CDR2 SVGEGT, per germline. The germline V and J ends were trimmed by 6 bases and 3 bases, with 11 bases remaining between them. The data were obtained in a study of spatial heterogeneity in lung cancer. At the level of the study: Patients with untreated early-stage non-small cell lung cancer, numbering 72, were the donors. Median follow-up for sequenced PBMC samples was around two years after resection, when such samples existed. Alpha-chain sequences were consistently detected less often than beta-chain sequences.

Each CDR3 protein gets one entry after TCRdb re-called the 5' RACE reads with MiXCR. The sample contains some 120,000 distinct CDR3 sequences, more than 9% of which appear only once. Sample: PBMCs, taken at follow-up. The TCR sequence derives from a male donor with early-stage non-small cell lung cancer. The J gene is TRBJ1-1, the V gene TRBV6-2 or TRBV6-3; D uncertain. The CDR3 sequence is CASRSFGDTEAFF. The CDR3 DNA is TGTGCCAGCAGGTCCTTTGGGGACACTGAAGCTTTCTTT.